This section outlines one T cell receptor (beta chain) sequence together with its context. Its antigen is currently unknown. This specimen belongs to a study of T-cell reconstitution after alpha-beta-depleted transplantation in children. Study-wide findings and caveats: At one year after transplant, newly produced T cells mostly accounted for T-cell counts and diversity. The high TCRbeta diversity at day 60 in some patients came from surviving recipient T cells and thymic progenitors. The origin of alpha-beta T cells about two months after transplant was reportedly several hundred expanded graft clones.

Trimming left V 6 bases short and J 6 bases short, with 9 bases between. The germline CDR1 and CDR2 sequences are MNHEY and SVGEGT. The CDR3 consists of 12 residues. Unique molecular identifiers were incorporated into the prepared TCRbeta library. MiXCR was run by TCRdb on the PCR reads, yielding one entry per CDR3 protein. The table has about 600,000 distinct CDR3 sequences, over 10% seen once. The V and J genes are TRBV6-2 or TRBV6-3 and TRBJ2-1, with TRBD2 as a possible D gene (5 bases). The TCR comes from a male patient aged 10 to 17 who had a stem cell transplant for acute myeloid leukemia, so the T cells may come from the graft donor. The sample in question was PBMCs, mostly from graft donor cells, obtained 360 days after TCRalphabeta/CD19-depleted stem cell transplant. The CDR3 DNA reads TGTGCCAGCAGCATAACTAGCAATGAGCAGTTCTTC. As protein: CASSITSNEQFF.